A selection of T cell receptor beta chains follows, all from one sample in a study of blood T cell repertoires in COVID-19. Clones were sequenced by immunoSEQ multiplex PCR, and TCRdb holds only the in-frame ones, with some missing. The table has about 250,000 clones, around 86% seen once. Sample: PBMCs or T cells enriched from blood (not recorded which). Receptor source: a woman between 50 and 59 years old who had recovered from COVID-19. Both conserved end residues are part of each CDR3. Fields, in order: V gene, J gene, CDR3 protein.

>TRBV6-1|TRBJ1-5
CASSEMIGRKDSNQPQHF
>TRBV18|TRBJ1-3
CASSLSVYSGNTIYF
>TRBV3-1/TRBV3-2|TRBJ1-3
CASKQGSGNTIYF
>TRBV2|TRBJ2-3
CASSEVVGGTDTQYF
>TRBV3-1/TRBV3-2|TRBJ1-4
CASSQKRTGSGEKLFF
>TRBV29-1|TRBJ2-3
CSVEVSGLGTDTQYF
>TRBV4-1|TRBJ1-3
CASSQGRMSSGNTIYF
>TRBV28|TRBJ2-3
CASSLRADTQYF
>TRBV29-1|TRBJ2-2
CSVGASNTGELFF
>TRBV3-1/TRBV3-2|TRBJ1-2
CASSQPGTVYGYTF
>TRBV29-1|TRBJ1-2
CSVPGGGNYGYTF
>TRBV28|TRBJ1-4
CASRATGMGEKLFF
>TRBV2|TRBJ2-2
CASSEGTGGGTGELFF
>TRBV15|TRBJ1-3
CATSAPAGQISGNTIYF
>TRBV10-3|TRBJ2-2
CAIKSRGGSAGELFF
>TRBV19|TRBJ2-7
CASSIGPSGDYEQYF
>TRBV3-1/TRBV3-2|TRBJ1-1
CASSQLNTEAFF
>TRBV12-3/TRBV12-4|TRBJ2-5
CASRATGQETQYF
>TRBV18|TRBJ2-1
CASSPGTIYNEQFF
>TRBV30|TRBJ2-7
CAWRGQGSVYEQYF
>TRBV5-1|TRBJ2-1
CASSRNRGDEQFF
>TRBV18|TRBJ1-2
CASSPPGVRGYTF
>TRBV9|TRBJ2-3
CASTATSGRGTDTQYF
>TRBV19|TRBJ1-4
CASSNGQGLEKLFF
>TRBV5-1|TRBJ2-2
CASSLSPANTGELFF
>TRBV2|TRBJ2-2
CASKGDAGELFF
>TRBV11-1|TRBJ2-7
CASSHDLLGLADEQYF
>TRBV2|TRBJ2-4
CASMGLAKNIQYF
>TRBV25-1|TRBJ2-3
CASSESDRGTDTQYF
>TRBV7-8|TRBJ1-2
CASSPIYRDREQGYTF
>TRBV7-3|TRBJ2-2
CASSSLGTTNTGELFF
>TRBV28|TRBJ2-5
CASSPLGGSIGETQYF
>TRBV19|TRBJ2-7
CASSKSGSRYEQYF
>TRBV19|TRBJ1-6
CASRTGDNSPLHF
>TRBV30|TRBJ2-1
CAGQGVSEQFF
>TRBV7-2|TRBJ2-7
CASSLGLGGYEQYF
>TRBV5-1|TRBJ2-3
CASSLANLAGYFTSTDTQYF
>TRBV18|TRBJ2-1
CASSPFKGGSNEQFF
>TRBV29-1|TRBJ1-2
CSVFFGGYTF
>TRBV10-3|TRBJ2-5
CAISPRQGPQETQYF
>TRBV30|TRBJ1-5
CAWSVFDQPQHF
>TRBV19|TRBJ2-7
CASSPRQASSYEQYF
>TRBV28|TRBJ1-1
CASTNPGVAEAFF
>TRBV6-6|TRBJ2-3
CATTWVAVTDTQYF
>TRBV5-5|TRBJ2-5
CASSSLVGIGGKETQYF
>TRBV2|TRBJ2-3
CASTGTSGGYGTDTQYF
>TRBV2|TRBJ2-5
CASSLGLAGGETQYF